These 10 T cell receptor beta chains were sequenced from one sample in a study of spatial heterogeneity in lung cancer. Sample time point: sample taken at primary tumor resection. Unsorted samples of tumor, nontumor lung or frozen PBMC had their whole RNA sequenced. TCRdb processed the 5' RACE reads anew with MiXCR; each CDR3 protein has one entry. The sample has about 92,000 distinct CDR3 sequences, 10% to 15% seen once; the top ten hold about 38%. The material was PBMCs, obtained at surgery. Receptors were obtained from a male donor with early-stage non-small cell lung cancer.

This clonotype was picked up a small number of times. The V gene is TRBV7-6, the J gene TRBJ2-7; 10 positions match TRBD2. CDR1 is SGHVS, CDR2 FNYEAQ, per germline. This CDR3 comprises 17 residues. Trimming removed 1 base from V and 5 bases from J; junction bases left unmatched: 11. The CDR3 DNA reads TGTGCCAGCAGCTTAGATCCAGCGGGAGGGCCGCGGGACGAGCAGTACTTC. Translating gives CASSLDPAGGPRDEQYF.

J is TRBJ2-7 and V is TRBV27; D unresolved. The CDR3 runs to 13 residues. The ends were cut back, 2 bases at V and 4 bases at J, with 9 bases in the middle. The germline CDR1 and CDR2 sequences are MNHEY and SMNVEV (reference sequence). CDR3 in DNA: TGTGCCAGCAGTTTAGGCCAGCAGTACGAGCAGTACTTC. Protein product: CASSLGQQYEQYF.

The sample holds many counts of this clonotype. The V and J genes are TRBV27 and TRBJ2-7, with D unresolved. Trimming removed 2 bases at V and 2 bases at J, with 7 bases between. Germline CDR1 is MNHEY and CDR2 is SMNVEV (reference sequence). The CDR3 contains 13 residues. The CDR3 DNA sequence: TGTGCCAGCAGTTTAACCTATGCCTACGAGCAGTACTTC. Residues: CASSLTYAYEQYF.

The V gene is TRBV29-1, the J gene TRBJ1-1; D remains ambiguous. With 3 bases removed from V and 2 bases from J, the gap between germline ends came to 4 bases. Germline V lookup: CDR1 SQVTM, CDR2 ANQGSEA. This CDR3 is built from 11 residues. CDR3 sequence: CSVESNTEAFF. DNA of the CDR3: TGCAGCGTTGAGAGTAACACTGAAGCTTTCTTT.

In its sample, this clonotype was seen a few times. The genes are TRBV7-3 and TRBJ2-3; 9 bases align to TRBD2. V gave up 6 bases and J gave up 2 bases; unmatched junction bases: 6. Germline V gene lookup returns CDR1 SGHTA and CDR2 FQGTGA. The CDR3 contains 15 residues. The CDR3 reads CASRSKRGVTDTQYF. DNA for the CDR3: TGTGCCAGCAGGAGTAAGCGGGGGGTCACAGATACGCAGTATTTT.

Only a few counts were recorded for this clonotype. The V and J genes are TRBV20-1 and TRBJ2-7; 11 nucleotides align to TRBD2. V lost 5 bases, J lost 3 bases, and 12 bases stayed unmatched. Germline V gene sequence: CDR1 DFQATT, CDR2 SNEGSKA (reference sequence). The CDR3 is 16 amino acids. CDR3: CSAFTRLAGKYYEQYF. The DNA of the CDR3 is TGCAGTGCTTTTACCCGACTAGCGGGAAAGTACTACGAGCAGTACTTC.

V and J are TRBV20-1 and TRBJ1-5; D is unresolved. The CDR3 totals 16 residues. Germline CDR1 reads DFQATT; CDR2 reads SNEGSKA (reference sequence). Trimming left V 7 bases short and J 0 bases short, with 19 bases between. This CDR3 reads CSVGEPARYSNQPQHF. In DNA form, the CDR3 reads TGCAGTGTGGGAGAACCCGCAAGATATAGCAATCAGCCCCAGCATTTT.

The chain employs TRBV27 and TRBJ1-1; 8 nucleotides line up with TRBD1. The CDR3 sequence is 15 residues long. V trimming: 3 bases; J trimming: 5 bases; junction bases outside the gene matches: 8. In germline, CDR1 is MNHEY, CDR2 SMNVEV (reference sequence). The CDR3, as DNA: TGTGCCAGCAGTTTGGTCGACAGGGGAGGGACTGAAGCTTTCTTT. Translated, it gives CASSLVDRGGTEAFF.

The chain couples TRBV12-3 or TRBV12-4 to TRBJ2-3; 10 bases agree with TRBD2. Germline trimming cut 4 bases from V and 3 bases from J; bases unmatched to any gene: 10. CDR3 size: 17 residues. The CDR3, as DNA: TGTGCCAGCAGTTCCAGGGCCGGGACTAGCGTAACAGATACGCAGTATTTT. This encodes CASSSRAGTSVTDTQYF.

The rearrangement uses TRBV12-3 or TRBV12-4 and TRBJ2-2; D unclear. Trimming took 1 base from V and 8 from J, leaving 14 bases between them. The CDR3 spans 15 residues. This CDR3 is CASSLVPFPFGELFF. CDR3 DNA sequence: TGTGCCAGCAGTTTAGTTCCGTTTCCGTTTGGGGAGCTGTTTTTT.